Shown below are 2 T cell receptor beta chains from a single sample sequenced in a study of blood T cell repertoires in COVID-19 (dated by TCRdb to between 2020 and 2021). The method was the immunoSEQ multiplex PCR assay. TCRdb mirrors the immuneACCESS table, restricted to in-frame sequences. Some clones are absent from its copies; in checked studies, under half trace to an unresolved V gene, and the reason for the others is unknown. This sample is represented by about 110,000 clones; around 78% of them were singletons. The ten largest clones add up to around 6.2% of the sample. What was sequenced was peripheral blood. These receptor sequences come from a man of 80 years or more with COVID-19, enrolled during active disease.

The chain carries TRBV28 and TRBJ2-1, with 10 bases identical to TRBD2. Trimming took 5 bases from V and 6 from J; bases not matched to a gene: 7. Per germline, CDR1 MDHEN and CDR2 SYDVKM. CDR3 length: 15 amino acids. DNA of the CDR3: TGTGCCAGCAGTGGGAGCGGGAGGGCCAGCAATGAGCAGTTCTTC. Protein: CASSGSGRASNEQFF.

The count of this clone is one. The chain carries TRBV18 and TRBJ2-5; TRBD1 is a possible D gene (6 bases). This CDR3 is built from 15 residues. Trimming pared 0 bases from V and 7 bases from J, leaving 15 bases between. CDR1 and CDR2 from the germline V gene are KGHSH and LQKENI. In DNA form, the CDR3 reads TGTGCCAGCTCACCACCGAGCAGGGGCCCAGGGACCCAGTACTTC. This translates into CASSPPSRGPGTQYF.